This T cell receptor (beta chain) was recovered during a study of shared clonotypes between healthy human individuals. Study as a whole: There were three CD4 naive, three CD4 memory, two CD8 naive and one CD8 memory plates per donor.

Findings and caveats of the study: Naive subsets typically showed greater estimated richness than memory subsets. Limited genetic and exposure-history diversity came from having few donors.

Naive CD8 cells, CD45RO-negative and positively selected for CCR7, excluded terminally differentiated effector memory CD45RA+ cells. Replicate PCRs for sorted subsets used 200 ng DNA; this equaled 25,000 to 35,000 T cell genomes. Sequenced by immunoSEQ multiplex PCR; TCRdb stores in-frame clones only, minus some. Of millions of clones in the sample, roughly 94% were seen once. V was pared by 0 bases and J by 6 bases, with 10 bases of the junction left unmatched. The CDR3 runs to 17 residues. Germline CDR1 MGHRA, CDR2 YSYEKL. Worth noting for this clone: Its target is not known.

The chain joins TRBV4-1 to TRBJ2-3; 9 nucleotides agree with TRBD2. Sequencing input: naive CD8+ T cells sorted from blood. The TCR was taken from a man younger than 35 in good health. The CDR3 is CASSQERSGLASDTQYF. CDR3 nucleotide sequence: TGCGCCAGCAGCCAAGAGAGATCAGGACTAGCGTCGGATACGCAGTATTTT.